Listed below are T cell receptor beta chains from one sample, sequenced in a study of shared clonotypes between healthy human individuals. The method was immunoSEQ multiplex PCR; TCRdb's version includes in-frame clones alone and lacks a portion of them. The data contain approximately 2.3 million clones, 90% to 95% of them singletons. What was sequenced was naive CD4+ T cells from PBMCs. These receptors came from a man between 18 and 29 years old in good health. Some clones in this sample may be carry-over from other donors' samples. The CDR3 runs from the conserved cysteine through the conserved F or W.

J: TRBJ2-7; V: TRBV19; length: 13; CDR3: CASSQGPSYEQYF
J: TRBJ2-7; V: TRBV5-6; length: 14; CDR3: CASSLTGPLYEQYF
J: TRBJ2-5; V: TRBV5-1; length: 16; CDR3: CASSLGADWFMETQYF
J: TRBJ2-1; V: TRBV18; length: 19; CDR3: CASSPPAGTGDLSYNEQFF
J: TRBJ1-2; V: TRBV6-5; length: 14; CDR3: CASRGRAGAYGYTF
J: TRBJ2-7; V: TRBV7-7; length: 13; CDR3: CASSLLGDYEQYF
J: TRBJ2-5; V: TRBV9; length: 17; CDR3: CASSLRRGLAGGETQYF
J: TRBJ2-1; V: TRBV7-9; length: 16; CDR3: CASSLFRTGSYNEQFF
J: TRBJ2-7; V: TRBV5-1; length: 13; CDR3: CASGERDNYEQYF
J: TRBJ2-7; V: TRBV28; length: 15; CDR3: CASSLSGGSSYEQYF
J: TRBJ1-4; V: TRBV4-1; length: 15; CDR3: CASSQERGGVWGLFF
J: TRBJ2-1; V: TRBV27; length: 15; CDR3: CASITTPGPRGEQFF
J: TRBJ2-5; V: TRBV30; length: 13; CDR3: CAWSVGSGRTQYF
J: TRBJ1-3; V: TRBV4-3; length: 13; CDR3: CASSQDGREGIYF
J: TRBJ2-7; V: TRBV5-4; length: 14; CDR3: CASRPGDRAYEQYF
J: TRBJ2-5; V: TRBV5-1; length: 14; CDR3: CASSSPDRQETQYF
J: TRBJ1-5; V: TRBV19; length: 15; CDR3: CASSIGDRVNQPQHF
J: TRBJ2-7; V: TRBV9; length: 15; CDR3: CASSPRASADYEQYF
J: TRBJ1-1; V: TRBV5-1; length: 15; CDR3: CASSLGQGGNTEAFF
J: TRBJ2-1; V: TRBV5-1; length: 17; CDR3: CASSKLSSRPSHNEQFF
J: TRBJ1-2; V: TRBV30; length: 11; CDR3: CAWSNREGYTF
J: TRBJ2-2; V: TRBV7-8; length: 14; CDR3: CASSSGIRTGELFF
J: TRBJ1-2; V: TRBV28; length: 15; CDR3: CASSFPGKGGYGYTF
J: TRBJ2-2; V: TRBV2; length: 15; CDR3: CASRGQELKSGELFF
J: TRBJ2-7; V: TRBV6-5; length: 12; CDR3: CASRGGEHEQYF
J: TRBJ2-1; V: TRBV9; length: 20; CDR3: CASSARRTSGKKEPYNEQFF
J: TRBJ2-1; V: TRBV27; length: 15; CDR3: CASSLGSGPYNEQFF
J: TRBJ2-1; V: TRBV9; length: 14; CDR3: CASSVDWSVNEQFF
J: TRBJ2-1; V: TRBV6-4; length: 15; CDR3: CASSVRGQGAYEQFF
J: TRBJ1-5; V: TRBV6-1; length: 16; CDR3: CASSEIGQLGNQPQHF
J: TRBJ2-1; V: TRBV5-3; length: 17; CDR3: CARSCTRAGGVYNEQFF
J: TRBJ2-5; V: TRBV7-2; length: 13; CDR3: CASSQSGPETQYF
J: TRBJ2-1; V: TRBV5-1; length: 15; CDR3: CASSLVAGAYNEQFF
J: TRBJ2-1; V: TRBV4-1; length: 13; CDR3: CASSQDMGREQFF
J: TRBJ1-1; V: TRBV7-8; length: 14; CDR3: CASSLRQGATEAFF
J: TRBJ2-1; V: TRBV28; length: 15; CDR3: CASSFRGGDYNEQFF
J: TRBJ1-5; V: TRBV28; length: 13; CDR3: CASRQGIAQPQHF
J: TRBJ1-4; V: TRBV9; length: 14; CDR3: CASSATRGDEKLFF
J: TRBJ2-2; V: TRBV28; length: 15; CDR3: CASSPDLGVVGELFF
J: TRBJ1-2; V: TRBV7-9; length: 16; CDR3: CASSQGTDPRGYGYTF
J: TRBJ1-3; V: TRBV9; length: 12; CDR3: CASSPGGNTIYF
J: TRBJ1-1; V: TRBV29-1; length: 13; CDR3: CSVPAEARTEAFF
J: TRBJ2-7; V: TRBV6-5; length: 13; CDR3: CASSWGQSYEQYF
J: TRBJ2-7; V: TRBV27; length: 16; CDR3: CASSRPTSGDTYEQYF
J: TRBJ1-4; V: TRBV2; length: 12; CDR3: CASMRGNEKLFF